This TCR beta chain was captured by sequencing in a study of siplizumab effects on memory and regulatory T cells. Points on this clone: Its matching antigen is unknown.

Assays examined roughly 100,000 TCR templates per sample. Method: immunoSEQ multiplex PCR; TCRdb's copy keeps in-frame clones and lacks some. Here the sample spans about 100,000 clones, 94% being singletons. Study-wide results and limits: Assignment of a naive or memory phenotype failed for roughly 80-96% of the proliferating CD4+ or CD8+ clones. Left unconfirmed was the suppressive function of proliferating Tregs from siplizumab cultures.

The sequence was obtained from a human donor in good health. Sequenced sample: non-Treg CD4+ T cells sorted from blood.

The CDR3 loop reads CASSPGTNTGELFF. As DNA, the CDR3 is TGTGCCAGTAGTCCCGGAACGAACACCGGGGAGCTGTTTTTT. V usage is TRBV19 and J usage is TRBJ2-2; no clear D gene. The V gene's germline CDR1 is LNHDA and CDR2 SQIVND (reference sequence). V dropped 5 bases and J dropped 0 bases, with 7 bases sitting between them. The CDR3 sequence is 14 residues long.